The 13 T cell receptor beta chains reported below all come from one sample, sequenced in a study of regulatory T cells in long-lasting Graves disease. TCR beta libraries were built with iRepertoire HTBI primers and Arm-PCR of CDR3 regions. Via MiXCR, TCRdb re-called the multiplex PCR reads, giving one row per CDR3 protein. The data contain hundreds of thousands of distinct CDR3 sequences, around 17% of them singletons. Specified time point: newly diagnosed GD, antithyroid drugs for less than 3 months. RNA extracted from PBMCs served as the sequencing template. These sequences were also reported in another study, on T cells in Graves' hyperthyroidism and ophthalmopathy.

The sequences come from peripheral blood mononuclear cells (PBMCs), collected at new diagnosis, from a patient treated with antithyroid drugs. Every receptor here comes from a woman in her 30s with Graves disease.

Comment on this clonotype: This may be a read error, as it is one base from a much larger clone. This rearrangement joins TRBV12-3 or TRBV12-4 to TRBJ1-1, with a weak D call TRBD1 (6 bases). This CDR3 spans 13 amino acids. CDR3 DNA sequence: TGTGTCAGCAGCTCGAGGGGACACGACCAGACTTTCTTT. It is translated as CVSSSRGHDQTFF.

The V call is TRBV14, the J call TRBJ2-7; the D gene is possibly TRBD1 (5 bases). This CDR3 contains 15 residues. Germline V gives CDR1 SGHDN, CDR2 FVKESK. Between the trimmed V and J ends, which lost 2 bases and 1 base, there was a span of 12 bases. The CDR3 is CASSQRSRQSYEQYF. CDR3 DNA sequence: TGTGCCAGCAGCCAACGGTCAAGACAGTCCTACGAGCAGTACTTC.

This clonotype showed up many times. The V and J genes are TRBV28 and TRBJ2-3; 7 bases map to TRBD1. Germline loops: CDR1 MDHEN, CDR2 SYDVKM. J gave up 2 bases and V 6 bases, and 8 bases lay outside the gene matches. This CDR3 contains 15 residues. CDR3 in DNA: TGTGCCAGCAGAATCGACAGGGAGTTCACAGATACGCAGTATTTT. This codes for CASRIDREFTDTQYF.

This clonotype was found many times. This rearrangement joins TRBV2 to TRBJ2-3; 11 bases map to TRBD2. The CDR3 sequence is 18 residues long. Germline CDR1 and CDR2: SNHLY and FYNNEI. V lost 0 bases and J lost 2; bases outside the gene matches: 7. CDR3 protein: CASSEARLAGLYTDTQYF. Written as DNA, the CDR3 is TGTGCCAGCAGTGAAGCCAGACTAGCGGGACTATACACAGATACGCAGTATTTT.

This clonotype occurred many times. The rearrangement joins TRBV20-1 to TRBJ1-1; D remains ambiguous. The germline V gene encodes CDR1 DFQATT and CDR2 SNEGSKA (reference sequence). This CDR3 is 13 amino acids long. V was shortened by 0 bases and J by 10 bases, with 15 bases between the two germline ends. CDR3 sequence (DNA): TGCAGTGCTAGAGATCAACCTGGGAGTATAGCTTTCTTT. Translating gives CSARDQPGSIAFF.

This clonotype was observed at least ten times. The V call is TRBV7-9, the J call TRBJ2-7; D tentatively reads TRBD1 or TRBD2 (5 bases each). V lost 5 bases and J 2 bases, leaving 10 bases between the germline ends. From germline, CDR1 is SEHNR and CDR2 FQNEAQ (reference sequence). The CDR3 is 13 residues long. This CDR3 is CASSPRGPYEQYF. The CDR3 bases are TGTGCCAGCAGCCCTCGGGGCCCCTACGAGCAGTACTTC.

The rearrangement joins TRBV7-2 to TRBJ2-5, with unresolved D. Germline-derived CDR1 and CDR2 are SGHTA and FQGNSA. The length of the CDR3 is 16 residues. V was cut by 3 bases and J by 2 bases, with 16 bases left in between. The CDR3 coding sequence is TGTGCCAGCAGCTTCAAACCGGGTGCACTGCAAGAGACCCAGTACTTC. This encodes CASSFKPGALQETQYF. Full variable domain (missing parts from reference TRBV7-2 and TRBJ2-5): GAGVSQSPSNKVTEKGKDVELRCDPISGHTALYWYRQSLGQGLEFLIYFQGNSAPDKSGLPSDRFSAERTGGSVSTLTIQRTQQEDSAVYLCASSFKPGALQETQYFGPGTRLLVL.

This clonotype was counted many times. The chain has TRBV28 and TRBJ1-1; D is unclear. CDR3 length: 8 residues. Germline-derived CDR1 and CDR2 are MDHEN and SYDVKM. The V end lost 10 bases, the J end lost 10 bases, and 7 bases lay between the germline ends. CDR3 nucleotide sequence: TGTGCCATAGAGGGAGCTTTCTTT. As protein: CAIEGAFF.

In this sample, this clonotype turned up many times. The chain is built from TRBV20-1 and TRBJ1-2; the D is unclear. Germline V gives CDR1 DFQATT, CDR2 SNEGSKA (reference sequence). The CDR3 loop spans 11 amino acids. Trimming shortened V by 5 bases and J by 5 bases, and 9 bases separated the two germline ends. This CDR3 reads CSADSPYGYTF. The CDR3 bases are TGCAGTGCTGACTCACCATATGGCTACACCTTC.

Concerning this clonotype: This likely reflects a read error, since a far larger clone is one base away. A read error is likely, as this CDR3 ends without the conserved phenylalanine or tryptophan. The DNA is left out, because the CDR3 cannot be placed on it with certainty; the CDR3 is given as TCRdb lists it. This chain connects TRBV7-9 to TRBJ1-1; TRBD1 was called by the table and not checked on the DNA. Germline values: CDR1 SEHNR, CDR2 FQNEAQ (reference sequence). The CDR3 adds up to 13 amino acids, both ends counted. CDR3: CASSLGQGSMVFS.

The chain combines TRBV19 with TRBJ1-5; D gene ambiguous. The length of the CDR3 is 13 residues. The V gene lost 3 bases and the J gene lost 6 bases, with 9 bases spanning the gap. The germline CDR1 and CDR2 sequences are LNHDA and SQIVND (reference sequence). The CDR3 DNA is TGTGCCAGTAGTATTCTTACGGGTCAGCCCCAGCATTTT. Translating gives CASSILTGQPQHF.

This clonotype appeared a single time. The chain carries TRBV3-1 and TRBJ2-2; TRBD1 or TRBD2 may be the D gene (6 bases each). The CDR3 has 15 residues. Per the germline V gene, CDR1 is LGHDT and CDR2 is YNNKEL (reference sequence). V was pared by 1 base and J by 7 bases, with 13 bases between. In DNA, the CDR3 is TGTGCCAGCAGCCAAGTTATGGGGGGCGTCGGGGAGCTGTTTTTT. Its protein product is CASSQVMGGVGELFF.

This clonotype was counted ten times or more. The genes are TRBV2 and TRBJ2-7; D gene unclear. In germline, CDR1 is SNHLY, CDR2 FYNNEI. V was shortened by 3 bases and J by 0 bases, with 9 bases between the two germline ends. The CDR3 has 14 residues. The CDR3 reads CASSEVQSSYEQYF. CDR3 bases: TGTGCCAGCAGTGAGGTGCAGAGCTCCTACGAGCAGTACTTC.